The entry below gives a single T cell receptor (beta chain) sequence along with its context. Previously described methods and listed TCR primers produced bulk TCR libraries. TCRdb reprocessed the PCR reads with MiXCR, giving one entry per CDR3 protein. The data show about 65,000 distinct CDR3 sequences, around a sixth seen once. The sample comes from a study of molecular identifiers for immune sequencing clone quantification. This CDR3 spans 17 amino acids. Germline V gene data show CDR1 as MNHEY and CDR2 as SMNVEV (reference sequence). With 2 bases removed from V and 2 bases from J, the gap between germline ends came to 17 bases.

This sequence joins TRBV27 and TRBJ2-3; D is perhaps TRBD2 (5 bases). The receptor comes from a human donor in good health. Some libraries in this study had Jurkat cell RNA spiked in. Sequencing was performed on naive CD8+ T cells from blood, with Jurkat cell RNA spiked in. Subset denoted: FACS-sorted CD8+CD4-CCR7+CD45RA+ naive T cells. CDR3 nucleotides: TGTGCCAGCAGTTTACTTACACCCTTGGGAGTCACAGATACGCAGTATTTT. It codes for CASSLLTPLGVTDTQYF.